Following are 15 T cell receptor beta chains from one sample sequenced in a study of blood T cell repertoires in COVID-19. Profiling relied on immunoSEQ multiplex PCR, and the TCRdb table lists in-frame clones only, not all of them. This sample has 90,000 or so clones, with about 91% found just once. The specimen was peripheral blood. These receptors originate from a human donor with active COVID-19. The donor label of this sample is uncertain.

J is TRBJ2-3 and V is TRBV28, with D tentatively TRBD1 (6 bases). The CDR3 has 15 amino acids. Trimming took off 6 bases at V and 0 bases at J, with 13 bases between the two ends. In germline, CDR1 is MDHEN, CDR2 SYDVKM. The CDR3 nucleotides read TGTGCCAGCAGCCCAGGGGCACCCAGCACAGATACGCAGTATTTT. This gives the protein CASSPGAPSTDTQYF. Full variable domain (remainder filled in from reference TRBV28 and TRBJ2-3): DVKVTQSSRYLVKRTGEKVFLECVQDMDHENMFWYRQDPGLGLRLIYFSYDVKMKEKGDIPEGYSVSREKKERFSLILESASTNQTSMYLCASSPGAPSTDTQYFGPGTRLTVL.

The chain is built from TRBV5-1 and TRBJ2-2, with 10 positions matching TRBD2. V lost 4 bases to trimming and J lost 8 bases; unmatched junction nucleotides: 2. This CDR3 is built from 13 residues. Looked up from germline, CDR1 is SGHRS and CDR2 is YFSETQ. The CDR3 region is CASSLTSGGELFF. In DNA form, the CDR3 reads TGCGCCAGCAGCCTGACTAGCGGGGGGGAGCTGTTTTTT.

The V and J genes are TRBV2 and TRBJ1-5, with a weak D call TRBD1 (5 bases). The V and J ends lost 6 bases and 5 bases respectively, with 23 bases between them. Germline-derived CDR1 and CDR2 are SNHLY and FYNNEI. The CDR3 covers 17 residues. The CDR3 DNA reads as TGTGCCAGCAGGGACTCGGGACGGGGGATAAGCGATCAGCCCCAGCATTTT. Amino acid sequence: CASRDSGRGISDQPQHF.

The V gene is TRBV12-3 or TRBV12-4, the J gene TRBJ2-5, with D maybe TRBD2 (5 bases). Trimming shortened V by 2 bases and J by 4 bases, and 8 bases separated the two germline ends. This CDR3 is built from 13 residues. CDR3: CASSLNGRETQYF. DNA of the CDR3: TGTGCCAGCAGTTTAAATGGGAGAGAGACCCAGTACTTC.

V usage is TRBV24-1 and J usage is TRBJ2-7; 9 bases line up with TRBD1. Germline assignment: CDR1 KGHDR and CDR2 SFDVKD. This CDR3 is built from 15 residues. Trimming removed 4 bases from V and 2 bases from J; junction bases left unmatched: 5. CDR3 sequence reads: CATSDRDRAPYEQYF. CDR3 DNA sequence: TGTGCCACCAGTGACCGGGACAGGGCTCCCTACGAGCAGTACTTC.

This clone was counted between two and nine times. The CDR3, as DNA: TGCGCCAGCAGACTAAGGGACAGGAGGTACGGCTACACCTTC. Its protein is CASRLRDRRYGYTF. The chain uses TRBV10-1 and TRBJ1-2; 8 nucleotides match TRBD1. Per germline, CDR1 WNHNN and CDR2 SYGVQD (reference sequence). The CDR3 sequence is 14 residues long. Trimming at V came to 6 bases and at J to 8 bases, leaving 11 bases not matched to a gene.

The chain employs TRBV6-5 and TRBJ1-2; D possibly corresponds to TRBD1 (6 bases). The germline CDR1 and CDR2 sequences are MNHEY and SVGAGI. V gave up 4 bases and J gave up 0 bases, with 12 bases separating them. This CDR3 is built from 15 residues. The CDR3 here is CASSSPGHPNYGYTF. In nucleotides, the CDR3 is TGTGCCAGCAGTTCCCCGGGACACCCTAACTATGGCTACACCTTC.

The J gene is TRBJ1-2, the V gene TRBV29-1; TRBD1 is a possible D gene (6 bases). The germline V gene has CDR1 SQVTM and CDR2 ANQGSEA. The CDR3 loop spans 13 amino acids. Trimming took off 4 bases at V and 6 bases at J, with 15 bases between the two ends. The CDR3 nucleotides are TGCAGCGTTGTGTGGGGGCGCGTGGATGGCTACACCTTC. This gives the protein CSVVWGRVDGYTF.

The chain uses TRBV2 and TRBJ2-1, with a possible D match to TRBD1 (5 bases). Germline values: CDR1 SNHLY, CDR2 FYNNEI. This CDR3 contains 12 residues. The germline V and J ends were trimmed by 6 bases and 9 bases, with 12 bases remaining between them. CDR3 protein: CASSPDRGEQFF. The CDR3 region has the DNA TGTGCCAGCAGCCCGGATAGGGGTGAGCAGTTCTTC.

The chain's CDR3 is CASSAAGTGGYDEQFF. The CDR3, as DNA: TGTGCCAGCAGCGCCGCCGGGACAGGGGGTTACGATGAGCAGTTCTTC. The V gene is TRBV5-6, the J gene TRBJ2-1, with TRBD1 matching over 11 bases. The CDR3 loop spans 16 amino acids. From germline, CDR1 is SGHDT and CDR2 YYEEEE. Trimming at V came to 4 bases and at J to 8 bases, leaving 11 bases not matched to a gene.

The chain links TRBV4-3 to TRBJ2-5; 12 bases line up with TRBD1. J was trimmed by 5 bases and V by 4 bases; bases with no gene match: 5. Looked up from germline, CDR1 is LGHNA and CDR2 is YSLEER. This CDR3 has 15 residues. CDR3 sequence (DNA): TGCGCCAGCAGCCGGGGACAGGGGGCTGGCGAGACCCAGTACTTC. It is translated as CASSRGQGAGETQYF.

This clone was found a few times. CDR3 nucleotide sequence: TGTGCCAGCGGACAGGGCAGCCAGCCCCAGCATTTT. This encodes CASGQGSQPQHF. The gene calls are TRBV2 and TRBJ1-5; the match to TRBD1 covers 8 bases. Per germline, CDR1 SNHLY and CDR2 FYNNEI. The CDR3 spans 12 residues. Trimming removed 8 bases from V and 7 bases from J; junction bases left unmatched: 4.

The chain uses TRBV6-2 or TRBV6-3 and TRBJ1-5; D not resolved. CDR3 size: 12 residues. CDR1 and CDR2 (germline): MNHEY, SVGEGT. Trimming shortened V by 3 bases and J by 3 bases, and 3 bases separated the two germline ends. CDR3 sequence reads: CASSYYNQPQHF. The DNA for the CDR3 is TGTGCCAGCAGTTATTACAATCAGCCCCAGCATTTT.

This chain connects TRBV3-1 (or the pseudogene TRBV3-2) to TRBJ1-5, with TRBD1 identical over 7 bases. The trim removed 4 bases at V and 9 bases at J, leaving 12 bases unmatched. Germline V gene sequence: CDR1 LGHDT, CDR2 YNNKEL (reference sequence). The CDR3 length is 15 residues. The CDR3 bases are TGTGCCAGCAGCCGGAACCCAATCGAGGGGGCGCCCCAGCATTTT. Amino acids: CASSRNPIEGAPQHF.

CDR3 DNA: TGTGCCTGGTACACCGACTATGGCTACACCTTC. Its translation: CAWYTDYGYTF. The rearrangement uses TRBV6-5 and TRBJ1-2; D is unclear. Germline CDR1 and CDR2: MNHEY and SVGAGI. This CDR3 spans 11 amino acids. V lost 11 bases, J lost 3 bases, and 10 bases lay in between.